This is a list of T cell receptor beta chains from one sample in a study of cytomegalovirus exposure and HLA in healthy donors. Clones were read by immunoSEQ multiplex PCR, and TCRdb kept only the in-frame ones, dropping some. Of around 140,000 clones in the sample, approximately 84% were seen once. The specimen sequenced was PBMCs. Source of these receptors: a woman between 18 and 29 years old in good health and CMV-seronegative. The CDR3 runs from the conserved cysteine through the conserved F or W. A D gene is named only where the DNA matches it firmly.

TRBD1	TRBV5-1	TRBJ2-7	CASRTRQGYEQYF
-	TRBV11-2	TRBJ2-7	CASSYYYEQYF
-	TRBV30	TRBJ1-5	CAWSVSGSQPQHF
TRBD1	TRBV20-1	TRBJ2-1	CSAGMTGKQFF
-	TRBV4-1	TRBJ2-3	CASSQDWAAVTDTQYF
-	TRBV29-1	TRBJ1-1	CSSKGRGNAEAFF
TRBD1	TRBV12-5	TRBJ2-2	CASGPGTGVPGELFF
TRBD2	TRBV28	TRBJ2-2	CASSPTSGRVQQSGELFF
-	TRBV5-1	TRBJ1-5	CASSLGGLNQPQHF
TRBD1	TRBV5-1	TRBJ1-1	CASSLGAGGTEAFF
TRBD1	TRBV6-5	TRBJ1-1	CASSYHRGITEAFF
TRBD2	TRBV30	TRBJ2-2	CAWGKGRAGGELFF
-	TRBV18	TRBJ2-5	CASSLRMTGQETQYF
-	TRBV5-1	TRBJ1-1	CASSLATELNTEAFF
TRBD1	TRBV4-2	TRBJ1-2	CASSRDSLKANYGYTF
-	TRBV5-1	TRBJ2-6	CASSPRSSGANVLTF
-	TRBV6-4	TRBJ2-1	CASSSEGLYNEQFF
-	TRBV6-5	TRBJ1-2	CASRRAAEGGYTF
-	TRBV6-6	TRBJ2-7	CASSYSSAVYEQYF
TRBD1	TRBV7-2	TRBJ2-3	CASSRNRGDTDTQYF
TRBD1	TRBV7-6	TRBJ2-1	CASTTGGGVDEQFF
-	TRBV19	TRBJ2-1	CASSIRVGGEVHNEQFF
TRBD1	TRBV7-8	TRBJ1-4	CASSTDGQGRPALFEKLFF
TRBD1	TRBV5-4	TRBJ1-2	CASREEAGTGVGYTF
TRBD1	TRBV30	TRBJ1-5	CAWSGQGVSFNQPQHF
TRBD1	TRBV7-2	TRBJ1-5	CASSTQGQGPGPQHF
-	TRBV18	TRBJ1-5	CASSPGRQQNQPQHF
-	TRBV27	TRBJ1-3	CASKPGAGNTIYF
-	TRBV5-4	TRBJ2-5	CASSFDRGRTQYF
TRBD2	TRBV5-6	TRBJ2-7	CASSPTGGLGVREQYF
TRBD2	TRBV6-5	TRBJ2-7	CASAKSLAGGPEQYF
-	TRBV2	TRBJ1-4	CASSEASGYATNEKLFF
TRBD2	TRBV30	TRBJ2-2	CACQREGRAGELFF
TRBD1	TRBV6-5	TRBJ1-5	CASTLGTGNQPQHF
TRBD2	TRBV5-1	TRBJ2-3	CASSLEASGGNTDTQYF
-	TRBV29-1	-	CSVVTGSGEQYF
-	TRBV7-8	TRBJ1-4	CASSLWEGGRFF
-	TRBV4-2	TRBJ1-1	CASSQEGQGRTEAFF
TRBD2	TRBV5-4	TRBJ2-1	CASSSAGVNEQFF
TRBD1	TRBV5-1	TRBJ2-1	CASSMTGGAYNEQFF
-	TRBV5-1	TRBJ2-5	CASSSTLTQETQYF
TRBD1	TRBV18	TRBJ2-7	CASSFGQDNSHEQYF
TRBD1	TRBV5-1	TRBJ1-1	CASSSLDREVNTEAFF
TRBD1	TRBV20-1	TRBJ1-2	CSARQGYGYTF
TRBD2	TRBV6-5	TRBJ2-2	CASSASGSGGGELFF
-	TRBV7-6	TRBJ1-4	CASSLDQSSTNEKLFF
-	TRBV5-1	TRBJ2-3	CASSLDLSGGTDTQYF
TRBD2	TRBV5-1	TRBJ2-5	CASSFTSGQETQYF
TRBD2	TRBV29-1	TRBJ2-2	CSVGLTYTGELFF
-	TRBV10-2	TRBJ1-5	CASSVGTDSNQPQHF
TRBD1	TRBV29-1	TRBJ1-2	CKAGGGSDRGRGYTF
-	TRBV6-4	TRBJ1-2	CASSDGPNYGYTF